The source of this T cell receptor beta chain is a study of blood T cell repertoires in COVID-19. Study in general: The study drew acute and convalescent COVID-19 samples from the United States, Italy and Spain. From T cells, B-cell-depleted T cells, or PBMCs came the material, which was cDNA or gDNA.

In the original workflow: For nucleated cells, counts were estimated from reference gene primer amplification. Assay: immunoSEQ multiplex PCR; the TCRdb copy retains only in-frame clones and omits some. The D gene and trimming were derived from the DNA, and the V and J assignments and clone size from that table. The table records under 200,000 clones, around 81% of them present only once. With 4 bases removed from V and 4 bases from J, the gap between germline ends came to 20 bases. Germline V CDR1 and CDR2: MNHEY, SVGEGT. The length of the CDR3 is 17 residues. This clone was seen a single time. The chain combines TRBV6-2 or TRBV6-3 with TRBJ1-5, with a weak D call TRBD1 (5 bases). Sequences were obtained from peripheral blood. The receptor was derived from a man between 65 and 80 years old with active or convalescent COVID-19. This chain's CDR3 is CASSSLGQGPINQPQHF. For the CDR3, the DNA is TGTGCCAGCAGTTCCCTCGGGCAGGGCCCCATAAATCAGCCCCAGCATTTT.